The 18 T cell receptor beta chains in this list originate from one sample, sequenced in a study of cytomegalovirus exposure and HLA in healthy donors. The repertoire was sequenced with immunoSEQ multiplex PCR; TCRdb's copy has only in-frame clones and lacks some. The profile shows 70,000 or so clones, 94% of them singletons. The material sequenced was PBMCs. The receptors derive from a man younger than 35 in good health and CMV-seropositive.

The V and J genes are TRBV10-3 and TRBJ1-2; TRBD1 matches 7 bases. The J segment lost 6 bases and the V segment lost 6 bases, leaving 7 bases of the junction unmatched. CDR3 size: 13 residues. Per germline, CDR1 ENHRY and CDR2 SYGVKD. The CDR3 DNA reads TGTGCCATCAGCTGGTCCGACAGGGATGGCTACACCTTC. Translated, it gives CAISWSDRDGYTF.

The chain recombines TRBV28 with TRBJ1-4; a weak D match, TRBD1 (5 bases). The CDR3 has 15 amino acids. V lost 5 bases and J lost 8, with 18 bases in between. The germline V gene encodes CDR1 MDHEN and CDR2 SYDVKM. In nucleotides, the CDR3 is TGTGCCAGCAGTCCTTGGGCCCAGGGAGGCGAAAAACTGTTTTTT. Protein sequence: CASSPWAQGGEKLFF.

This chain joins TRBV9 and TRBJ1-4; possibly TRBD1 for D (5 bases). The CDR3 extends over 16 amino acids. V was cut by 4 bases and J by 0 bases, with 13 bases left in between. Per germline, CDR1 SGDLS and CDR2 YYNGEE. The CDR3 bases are TGTGCCAGCAGCCCCCGGACAACCGCAACTAATGAAAAACTGTTTTTT. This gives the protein CASSPRTTATNEKLFF.

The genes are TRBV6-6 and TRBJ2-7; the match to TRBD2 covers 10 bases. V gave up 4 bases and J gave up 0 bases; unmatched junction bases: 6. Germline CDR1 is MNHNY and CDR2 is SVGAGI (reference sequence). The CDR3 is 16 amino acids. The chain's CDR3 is CASSSTLAGSSYEQYF. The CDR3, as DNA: TGTGCCAGCAGTTCCACACTAGCGGGGAGCTCCTACGAGCAGTACTTC.

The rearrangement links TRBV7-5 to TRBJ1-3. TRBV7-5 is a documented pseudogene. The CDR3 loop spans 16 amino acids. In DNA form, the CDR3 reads TGTGCCAGAAGCGTCCGGGTCCTCGACTCTGGAAACACCATATATTTT. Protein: CARSVRVLDSGNTIYF.

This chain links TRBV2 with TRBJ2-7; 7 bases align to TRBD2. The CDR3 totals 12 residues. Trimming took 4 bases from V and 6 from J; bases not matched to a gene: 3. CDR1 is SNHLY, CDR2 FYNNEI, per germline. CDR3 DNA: TGTGCCAGCAGTGGGACTAGTCGCGAGCAGTACTTC. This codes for CASSGTSREQYF.

The CDR3 DNA reads as TGTGCCAGCAGTTACTCGGGCAGCACAGATACGCAGTATTTT. Encoded protein: CASSYSGSTDTQYF. The V and J genes are TRBV6-6 and TRBJ2-3; D is unresolved. The CDR3 is 14 residues long. Between the trimmed V and J ends, which lost 0 bases and 0 bases, there was a span of 4 bases. The V gene's germline CDR1 is MNHNY and CDR2 SVGAGI (reference sequence).

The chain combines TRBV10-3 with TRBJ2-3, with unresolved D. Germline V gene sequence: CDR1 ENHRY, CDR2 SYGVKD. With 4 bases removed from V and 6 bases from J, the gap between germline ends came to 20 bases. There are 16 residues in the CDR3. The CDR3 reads CAISVFERPGGDTQYF. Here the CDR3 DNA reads TGTGCCATCAGTGTTTTCGAACGACCGGGTGGGGATACGCAGTATTTT.

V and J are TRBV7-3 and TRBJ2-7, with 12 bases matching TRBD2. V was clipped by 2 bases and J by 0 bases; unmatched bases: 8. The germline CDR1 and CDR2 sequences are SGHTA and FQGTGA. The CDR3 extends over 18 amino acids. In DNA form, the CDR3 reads TGTGCCAGCAGCTTAGGGTCTAGCGGGAGGGGAAGCTCCTACGAGCAGTACTTC. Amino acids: CASSLGSSGRGSSYEQYF. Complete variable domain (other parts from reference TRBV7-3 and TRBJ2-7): GAGVSQTPSNKVTEKGKYVELRCDPISGHTALYWYRQSLGQGPEFLIYFQGTGAADDSGLPNDRFFAVRPEGSVSTLKIQRTERGDSAVYLCASSLGSSGRGSSYEQYFGPGTRLTVT.

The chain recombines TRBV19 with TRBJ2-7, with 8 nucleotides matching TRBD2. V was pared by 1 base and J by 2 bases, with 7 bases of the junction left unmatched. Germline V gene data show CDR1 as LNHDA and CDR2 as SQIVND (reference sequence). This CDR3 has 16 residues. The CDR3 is CASSIGGSGATYEQYF. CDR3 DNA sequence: TGTGCCAGTAGTATAGGCGGTAGCGGGGCTACCTACGAGCAGTACTTC.

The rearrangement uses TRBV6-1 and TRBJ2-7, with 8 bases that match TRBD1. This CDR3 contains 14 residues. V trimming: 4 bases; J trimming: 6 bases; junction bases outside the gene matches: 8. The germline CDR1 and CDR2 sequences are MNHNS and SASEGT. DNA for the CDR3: TGTGCCAGCAGTGCGGGACAGGAGGTTGGCGAGCAGTACTTC. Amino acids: CASSAGQEVGEQYF.

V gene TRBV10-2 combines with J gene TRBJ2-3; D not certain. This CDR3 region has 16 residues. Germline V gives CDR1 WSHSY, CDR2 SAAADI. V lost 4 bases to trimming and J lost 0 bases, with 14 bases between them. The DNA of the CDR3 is TGCGCCAGCAGTGGCCGCTACTTTATGAGCACAGATACGCAGTATTTT. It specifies CASSGRYFMSTDTQYF.

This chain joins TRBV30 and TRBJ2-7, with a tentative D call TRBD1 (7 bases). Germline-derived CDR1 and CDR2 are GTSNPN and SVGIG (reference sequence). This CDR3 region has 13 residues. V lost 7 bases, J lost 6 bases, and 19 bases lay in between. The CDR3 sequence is CAFAGGISSEQYF. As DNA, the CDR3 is TGTGCCTTTGCAGGGGGGATTTCTAGCGAGCAGTACTTC.

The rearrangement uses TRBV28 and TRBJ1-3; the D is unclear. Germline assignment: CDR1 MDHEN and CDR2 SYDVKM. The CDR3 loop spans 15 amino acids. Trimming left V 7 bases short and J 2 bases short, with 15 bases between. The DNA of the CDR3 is TGTGCCAGCATGGATAGTCTCGGGGCTGGAAACACCATATATTTT. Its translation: CASMDSLGAGNTIYF.

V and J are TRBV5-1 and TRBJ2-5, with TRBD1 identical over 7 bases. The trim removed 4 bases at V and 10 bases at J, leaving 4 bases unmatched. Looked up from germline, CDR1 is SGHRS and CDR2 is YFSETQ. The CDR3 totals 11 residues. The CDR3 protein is CASSLGQDQYF. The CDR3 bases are TGCGCCAGCAGCCTCGGACAGGACCAGTACTTC.

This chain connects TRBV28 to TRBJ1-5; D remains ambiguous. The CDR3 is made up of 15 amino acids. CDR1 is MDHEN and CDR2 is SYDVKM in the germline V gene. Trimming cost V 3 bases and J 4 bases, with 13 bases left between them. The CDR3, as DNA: TGTGCCAGCAGTTTGTCTCGTGTTCCGAATCAGCCCCAGCATTTT. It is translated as CASSLSRVPNQPQHF.

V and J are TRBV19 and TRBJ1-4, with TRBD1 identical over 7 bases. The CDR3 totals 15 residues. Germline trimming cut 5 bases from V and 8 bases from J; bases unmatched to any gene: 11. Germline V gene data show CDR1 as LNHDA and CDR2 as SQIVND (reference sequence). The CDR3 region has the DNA TGTGCCAGTAGTCTCTCTGGACAGGCTGGGGAAAAACTGTTTTTT. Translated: CASSLSGQAGEKLFF.

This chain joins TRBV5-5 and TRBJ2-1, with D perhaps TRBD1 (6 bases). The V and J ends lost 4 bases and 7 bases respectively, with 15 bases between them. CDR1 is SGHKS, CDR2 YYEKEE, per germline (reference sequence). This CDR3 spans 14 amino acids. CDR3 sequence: CASSKLQGRNEQFF. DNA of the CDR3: TGTGCCAGCAGCAAACTACAGGGCCGGAATGAGCAGTTCTTC.